These 6 T cell receptor beta chains share one sample of origin, sequenced in a study of early T cells in non-severe SARS-CoV-2 infection. TCRdb reprocessed the 5' RACE reads with MiXCR, giving one entry per CDR3 protein. This table holds approximately 30,000 distinct CDR3 sequences, approximately 4.3% found once. What was sequenced was whole blood. The origin of the receptors is an adult who was a healthcare worker with PCR-confirmed SARS-CoV-2 infection or an uninfected control (not recorded which).

The chain carries TRBV7-9 and TRBJ1-2; 8 bases are a match to TRBD1. J was trimmed by 6 bases and V by 5 bases; bases with no gene match: 8. Germline-derived CDR1 and CDR2 are SEHNR and FQNEAQ (reference sequence). The CDR3 contains 14 residues. CDR3 DNA sequence: TGTGCCAGCAGCCAGGGGACAGGCTATGATGGCTACACCTTC. This translates into CASSQGTGYDGYTF.

This clonotype is categorized as medium-sized. This chain uses TRBV14 with TRBJ2-2, with D possibly being TRBD1 (5 bases). Germline V gene lookup returns CDR1 SGHDN and CDR2 FVKESK. CDR3 length: 16 amino acids. Between the trimmed V and J ends, which lost 1 base and 5 bases, there was a span of 14 bases. The chain's CDR3 is CASSQASGAGTGELFF. In DNA form, the CDR3 reads TGTGCCAGCAGCCAAGCGTCTGGGGCCGGAACCGGGGAGCTGTTTTTT.

This clonotype was found many times. This sequence joins TRBV14 and TRBJ2-2, with D possibly being TRBD2 (5 bases). CDR3 length: 14 amino acids. The germline gives CDR1 SGHDN, CDR2 FVKESK. V lost 1 base and J lost 5, with 8 bases in between. The DNA for the CDR3 is TGTGCCAGCAGCCAAGCATGGGAGACCGGGGAGCTGTTTTTT. Translated: CASSQAWETGELFF.

This clonotype occurred many times. The V call is TRBV10-3, the J call TRBJ2-5; tentatively, D is TRBD1 (5 bases). CDR1 ENHRY and CDR2 SYGVKD come from the germline V gene. The CDR3 covers 15 residues. Trimming took off 10 bases at V and 2 bases at J, with 20 bases between the two ends. CDR3 coding DNA: TGTGCCACCAAGGACACCCTGGGGCCTCAAGAGACCCAGTACTTC. Protein sequence: CATKDTLGPQETQYF.

CDR3 bases: TGCAGTGCTAGAGATAAGGACAGGGGACGTCAGCCCCAGCATTTT. Translated: CSARDKDRGRQPQHF. The rearrangement joins TRBV20-1 to TRBJ1-5; TRBD1 matches at 9 bases. CDR1 and CDR2 (germline): DFQATT, SNEGSKA (reference sequence). The length of the CDR3 is 15 residues. The ends lost 0 bases at V and 6 bases at J; junction bases unmatched: 6.

There are many counts of this clonotype. V gene TRBV29-1 combines with J gene TRBJ1-1, with D perhaps TRBD1 (5 bases). CDR1 SQVTM and CDR2 ANQGSEA come from the germline V gene. The CDR3 has 13 residues. Trimming removed 7 bases at V and 3 bases at J, with 15 bases between. CDR3 nucleotides: TGCAGCGCCCGTCGAGGGGATGACACTGAAGCTTTCTTT. Protein product: CSARRGDDTEAFF.